The 22 T cell receptor beta chains given below trace back to one sample, sequenced in a study of shared clonotypes between healthy human individuals. Profiling relied on immunoSEQ multiplex PCR, and the TCRdb table lists in-frame clones only, not all of them. The sample has a few million clones, just over 90% seen once; the top ten hold about 0.13%. The sample comprised naive CD4+ T cells sorted from blood. The subset here: CD45RA+ positively selected. These TCRs come from a young man in good health.

The table lists this clone with a few counts. The chain combines TRBV6-5 with TRBJ2-2; D gene unclear. The germline V gene has CDR1 MNHEY and CDR2 SVGAGI. CDR3 length equals 12 residues. V dropped 5 bases and J dropped 8 bases, with 9 bases sitting between them. The CDR3 DNA reads TGTGCCAGCAGTAGGGTTTTGGGGGAGCTGTTTTTT. This sequence encodes CASSRVLGELFF.

In this sample, this clone turned up once. J is TRBJ2-7 and V is TRBV5-6, with D possibly TRBD2 on 5 matching bases. Looked up from germline, CDR1 is SGHDT and CDR2 is YYEEEE. The CDR3 is made up of 13 amino acids. V lost 4 bases to trimming and J lost 3 bases, with 11 bases between them. The CDR3 region is CASSPEGSYEQYF. In DNA form, the CDR3 reads TGTGCCAGCAGCCCCGAGGGAAGCTACGAGCAGTACTTC.

This clone has a single count. The CDR3 protein is CASSISQYTEAFF. In nucleotides, the CDR3 is TGTGCCAGTAGTATTTCACAGTACACTGAAGCTTTCTTT. This chain connects TRBV19 to TRBJ1-1; no clear D. Germline assignment: CDR1 LNHDA and CDR2 SQIVND (reference sequence). V lost 3 bases to trimming and J lost 3 bases, with 8 bases between them. The CDR3 is 13 amino acids.

The chain recombines TRBV30 with TRBJ1-4; the match to TRBD1 covers 8 bases. With 3 bases clipped from V and 5 bases from J, the junction kept 8 bases outside the gene matches. CDR1 and CDR2 (germline): GTSNPN, SVGIG (reference sequence). The length of the CDR3 is 15 residues. CDR3 bases: TGTGCCTGGAGCTATGGGACAGGAGGAAATGAAAAACTGTTTTTT. Amino acid sequence: CAWSYGTGGNEKLFF.

V and J are TRBV5-6 and TRBJ2-3, with TRBD1 matching 9 bases. CDR1 and CDR2 (germline): SGHDT, YYEEEE. This CDR3 comprises 18 residues. Germline trimming cut 4 bases from V and 2 bases from J; bases unmatched to any gene: 14. The CDR3 bases are TGTGCCAGCAGCGGGGACAGGGAAGGAGGGTTTTCCACAGATACGCAGTATTTT. Translation gives CASSGDREGGFSTDTQYF.

The J gene is TRBJ2-5, the V gene TRBV6-6; 12 bases map to TRBD2. This CDR3 comprises 16 residues. The V and J ends lost 4 bases and 5 bases, in that order; junction bases with no gene match: 8. The germline gives CDR1 MNHNY, CDR2 SVGAGI (reference sequence). As DNA, the CDR3 is TGTGCCAGCAGTTTCCCTAGCGGGAGGGCCGGTGAGACCCAGTACTTC. This sequence encodes CASSFPSGRAGETQYF.

This chain joins TRBV7-2 and TRBJ1-6; weak D call: TRBD1 (5 bases). The CDR3 runs to 15 residues. CDR1 is SGHTA, CDR2 FQGNSA, per germline. V gave up 8 bases and J gave up 7 bases, with 18 bases separating them. CDR3 sequence reads: CASGTRGEGNSPLHF. Written as DNA, the CDR3 is TGTGCCAGCGGCACGAGGGGTGAAGGAAATTCACCCCTCCACTTT.

This chain's CDR3 is CASSLAGEAAYEQYF. CDR3 sequence (DNA): TGTGCCAGCAGCTTAGCGGGGGAAGCAGCTTACGAGCAGTACTTC. The chain joins TRBV7-6 to TRBJ2-7; D could derive from TRBD1 or TRBD2 (5 bases each). The CDR3 loop spans 15 amino acids. Germline CDR1 is SGHVS and CDR2 is FNYEAQ. The ends were cut back, 0 bases at V and 4 bases at J, with 13 bases in the middle. Using reference TRBV7-6 and TRBJ2-7 for the parts outside the CDR3, the full variable domain is GAGVSQSPRYKVTKRGQDVALRCDPISGHVSLYWYRQALGQGPEFLTYFNYEAQQDKSGLPNDRFSAERPEGSISTLTIQRTEQRDSAMYRCASSLAGEAAYEQYFGPGTRLTVT.

The CDR3 spells CASSFLLQETQYF. Here the CDR3 DNA reads TGTGCCAGCAGCTTTCTGTTACAAGAGACCCAGTACTTC. The chain uses TRBV11-2 and TRBJ2-5; D is uncertain. The CDR3 is 13 residues long. Trimming took off 3 bases at V and 2 bases at J, with 7 bases between the two ends. CDR1 and CDR2 (germline): SGHAT, FQNNGV.

The chain couples TRBV13 to TRBJ2-3; D unclear. This CDR3 has 15 residues. From germline, CDR1 is PRHDT and CDR2 FYEKMQ (reference sequence). V shed 5 bases and J shed 2 bases, with 14 bases lying between them. The CDR3 DNA is TGTGCCAGCAGCCCACGCCGGCTATACACAGATACGCAGTATTTT. It encodes CASSPRRLYTDTQYF. The whole variable domain, filled in from reference TRBV13 and TRBJ2-3, reads AAGVIQSPRHLIKEKRETATLKCYPIPRHDTVYWYQQGPGQDPQFLISFYEKMQSDKGSIPDRFSAQQFSDYHSELNMSSLELGDSALYFCASSPRRLYTDTQYFGPGTRLTVL.

The chain couples TRBV2 to TRBJ2-1; TRBD2 matches 8 bases. The germline V gene has CDR1 SNHLY and CDR2 FYNNEI. With 4 bases clipped from V and 13 bases from J, the junction kept 6 bases outside the gene matches. This CDR3 spans 12 amino acids. CDR3 region: CASSGGGRPQFF. The CDR3 DNA follows: TGTGCCAGCAGTGGAGGCGGGAGGCCACAGTTCTTC.

Turning to this clone: Other nucleotide sequences in the sample specify the same CDR3. The chain employs TRBV6-5 and TRBJ1-2; TRBD1 matches 7 bases. Germline assignment: CDR1 MNHEY and CDR2 SVGAGI. With V trimmed by 5 bases and J by 5 bases, 8 bases remained unmatched. The CDR3 extends over 14 amino acids. The CDR3 coding sequence is TGTGCCAGCAGTCCGAGACAGGGAGGGTATGGCTACACCTTC. As protein: CASSPRQGGYGYTF.

This clone was observed once. In DNA, the CDR3 is TGCGCCAGCAGACCCGTTACGGTGAACTATGGCTACACCTTC. This sequence encodes CASRPVTVNYGYTF. The chain links TRBV10-2 to TRBJ1-2; D gene ambiguous. CDR1 is WSHSY and CDR2 is SAAADI in the germline V gene. V was shortened by 6 bases and J by 2 bases, with 13 bases between the two germline ends. The CDR3 spans 14 residues.

This chain links TRBV2 with TRBJ2-7; 11 nucleotides match TRBD1. Trimming removed 7 bases from V and 6 bases from J; junction bases left unmatched: 8. In germline, CDR1 is SNHLY, CDR2 FYNNEI. The CDR3 has 14 amino acids. CDR3 in amino acids: CASTKGQGAGEQYF. CDR3 nucleotides: TGTGCCAGCACCAAAGGACAGGGGGCTGGCGAGCAGTACTTC.

The chain joins TRBV5-1 to TRBJ2-3; D unclear. Germline CDR1 SGHRS, CDR2 YFSETQ. V was pared by 5 bases and J by 1 base, with 11 bases between. The CDR3 runs 14 residues. CDR3 DNA sequence: TGCGCCAGCAGGGCACAGTATGGCACAGATACGCAGTATTTT. This gives the protein CASRAQYGTDTQYF. Full variable domain (rest looked up from reference TRBV5-1 and TRBJ2-3): KAGVTQTPRYLIKTRGQQVTLSCSPISGHRSVSWYQQTPGQGLQFLFEYFSETQRNKGNFPGRFSGRQFSNSRSEMNVSTLELGDSALYLCASRAQYGTDTQYFGPGTRLTVL.

The chain has TRBV6-1 and TRBJ1-2; 8 bases agree with TRBD1. Per the germline V gene, CDR1 is MNHNS and CDR2 is SASEGT. V shed 6 bases, J shed 4 bases, and the junction held 7 bases outside the gene matches. This CDR3 has 14 residues. In DNA form, the CDR3 reads TGTGCCAGCAGATCGACAGGGGAGGGCTATGGCTACACCTTC. This encodes CASRSTGEGYGYTF.

The chain combines TRBV4-3 with TRBJ2-6, with D perhaps TRBD1 (5 bases). Per germline, CDR1 LGHNA and CDR2 YSLEER. V gave up 4 bases and J gave up 4 bases, with 14 bases separating them. The CDR3 is 16 residues long. CDR3 coding DNA: TGCGCCAGCAGCCCCCATCCAGGGTCGGGGGCCAACGTCCTGACTTTC. This gives the protein CASSPHPGSGANVLTF.

Comments on this clone: The same CDR3 arises from other DNA sequences in this sample as well. V gene TRBV7-9 combines with J gene TRBJ1-1; D is unresolved. The CDR3 length is 11 residues. Germline V lookup: CDR1 SEHNR, CDR2 FQNEAQ (reference sequence). V dropped 1 base and J dropped 7 bases, with 4 bases sitting between them. The CDR3 spells CASSLVVEAFF. CDR3 nucleotides: TGTGCCAGCAGCTTAGTCGTTGAAGCTTTCTTT.

Regarding this clone: The sample carries other DNA sequences with the same CDR3. The chain employs TRBV29-1 and TRBJ2-3, with 15 bases fitting TRBD2. This CDR3 has 14 amino acids. Germline CDR1 SQVTM, CDR2 ANQGSEA. V was pared by 6 bases and J by 4 bases, with 2 bases of the junction left unmatched. In DNA form, the CDR3 reads TGCAGCGTCGGACTAGCGGGGGGGGCAGATACGCAGTATTTT. Its protein is CSVGLAGGADTQYF.

The chain uses TRBV9 and TRBJ2-5, with 10 bases fitting TRBD2. CDR1 is SGDLS and CDR2 is YYNGEE in the germline V gene. V was clipped by 3 bases and J by 3 bases; unmatched bases: 14. The CDR3 consists of 18 residues. The CDR3 coding sequence is TGTGCCAGCAGCGCCCGAGGGAGCGGGGGGGCTTTAGAAGAGACCCAGTACTTC. This codes for CASSARGSGGALEETQYF.

The chain employs TRBV19 and TRBJ1-2; D uncertain. The CDR3 extends over 14 amino acids. Trimming left V 5 bases short and J 6 bases short, with 16 bases between. Germline values: CDR1 LNHDA, CDR2 SQIVND (reference sequence). In DNA, the CDR3 is TGTGCCAGTAGTTCCTGGGCCTCGAGGAATGGCTACACCTTC. It yields the protein CASSSWASRNGYTF. The complete variable domain, with remaining parts taken from reference TRBV19 and TRBJ1-2, reads DGGITQSPKYLFRKEGQNVTLSCEQNLNHDAMYWYRQDPGQGLRLIYYSQIVNDFQKGDIAEGYSVSREKKESFPLTVTSAQKNPTAFYLCASSSWASRNGYTFGSGTRLTVV.

The genes are TRBV9 and TRBJ2-5; possibly TRBD2 for D (6 bases). The CDR3 is 15 residues long. The germline gives CDR1 SGDLS, CDR2 YYNGEE. Trimming removed 7 bases at V and 4 bases at J, with 20 bases between. CDR3 sequence reads: CASCPLAGIGETQYF. In nucleotides, the CDR3 is TGTGCCAGCTGCCCCCTGGCGGGAATCGGAGAGACCCAGTACTTC.